This TCR beta chain was recovered during a study of graft-versus-host responses after intestinal transplantation. This clone has just one count. Intraepithelial plus lamina propria lymphocytes were released by processing graft tissue. TCRdb's table, derived via immunoSEQ multiplex PCR, lists solely in-frame clones and lacks some. Of roughly 2,000 clones listed, roughly 85% are singletons. This sequence was found in a human patient who received an intestinal transplant, so some T cells may come from the graft donor. The sample was ileum tissue, taken roughly 57 days after intestinal transplant.

CDR3 DNA: TGTGCCAGCAGCCAAGAGACTAGCCCTATAGGGTACGAGCAGTACTTC. It codes for CASSQETSPIGYEQYF. The chain employs TRBV4-2 and TRBJ2-7, with 7 bases fitting TRBD2. Germline CDR1 reads LGHNA; CDR2 reads YNFKEQ. CDR3 length equals 16 residues. Trimming took 0 bases from V and 4 from J; bases not matched to a gene: 9.